This T cell receptor (beta chain) emerged from a study of blood T cell repertoires in COVID-19. Turning to the study itself: PBMCs, B-cell-depleted T cells, or T cells were the source of the cDNA or gDNA that made up the material.

This CDR3 has 16 amino acids. Trimming shortened V by 5 bases and J by 5 bases, and 20 bases separated the two germline ends. The germline V gene has CDR1 KGHDR and CDR2 SFDVKD. Original methodology: Reference gene primer amplification yielded estimated nucleated cell counts. The repertoire was sequenced with immunoSEQ multiplex PCR; TCRdb's copy has only in-frame clones and lacks some. D and trimming come from the DNA, and the V and J calls and clone size come from that table. The table includes over 85,000 clones, approximately 90% detected once. This chain connects TRBV24-1 to TRBJ2-5; TRBD2 might be the D (6 bases). Source material: peripheral blood. The TCR was taken from a human donor with active COVID-19. The donor label of this sample is uncertain. CDR3 DNA: TGTGCCACCAGTGTCGGGTCGCAAGGAGGGTTCGAGACCCAGTACTTC. Protein product: CATSVGSQGGFETQYF.